This T cell receptor (beta chain) emerged from a study of metastatic and nonmetastatic thyroid tumors. Study-wide context: It was across blood and tumor or nodule tissue from malignant and benign thyroid patients that repertoires were compared.

The authors' processing: A papillary thyroid cancer distant-metastasis classifier was built from CDR3 differences across clinicopathological groups. MiXCR was used by TCRdb to re-call the PCR reads. The V and J calls reflect TCRdb's pipeline rather than the authors' work. This sample has 15,000 to 20,000 clones, with around 33% found just once. Overall study findings and caveats: Significantly higher TCR beta diversity was reportedly seen in malignant thyroid tumors than benign nodules, in blood and tumor.

All patients were treatment-naive before thyroid surgery. To note about this clone: Its antigen is unidentified. At one end, the junction sequence differs from germline, possibly due to a read error.

The CDR3 consists of 15 residues. CDR1 SGHRS and CDR2 YFSETQ come from the germline V gene. The chain couples TRBV5-1 to TRBJ2-2; maybe TRBD2 (5 bases). Sequenced input: tumor tissue. The TCR sequence derives from a male donor with papillary thyroid cancer or a benign thyroid nodule (not recorded which). Some clones in this sample may be carry-over from other donors' samples. The CDR3, as DNA: TGCTCCAGCAGTTTTGCTAGGGTTGGGAGCGGGGAGCTGTTTTTT. Amino acid sequence: CSSSFARVGSGELFF. Variable domain in full (rest from reference TRBV5-1 and TRBJ2-2): KAGVTQTPRYLIKTRGQQVTLSCSPISGHRSVSWYQQTPGQGLQFLFEYFSETQRNKGNFPGRFSGRQFSNSRSEMNVSTLELGDSALYLCSSSFARVGSGELFFGEGSRLTVL.